This is a list of T cell receptor beta chains from one sample in a study of blood T cell repertoires in COVID-19. Sequencing used immunoSEQ multiplex PCR; TCRdb keeps in-frame clones, though not all of them. The sample consists of 95,000 to 110,000 clones, around four fifths of them appearing once. Sequencing input: peripheral blood. All receptors derive from a man in his 60s with acute or convalescent COVID-19. CDR3s include the opening cysteine and the closing phenylalanine or tryptophan. The order of the fields is V gene, clone size, D gene, J gene, CDR3 protein, CDR3 DNA. D genes are given only for firm matches. Part of the rows lack a size; the others show once, few, many or a class for expanded clones.

V: TRBV27
size: few
D: TRBD1
J: TRBJ2-7
CDR3: CASSPALDRGLYEQYF
DNA: TGTGCCAGCAGCCCAGCCCTGGACAGGGGGCTTTACGAGCAGTACTTC

V: TRBV7-9
size: .
D: TRBD2
J: TRBJ2-3
CDR3: CASSLDGASGLDTQYF
DNA: TGTGCCAGCAGCTTGGATGGGGCTAGCGGGTTGGATACGCAGTATTTT

V: TRBV18
size: .
D: TRBD1
J: TRBJ1-2
CDR3: CASSTLGQGTYGYTF
DNA: TGTGCCAGCTCCACCCTGGGACAGGGGACATATGGCTACACCTTC

V: TRBV7-2
size: .
D: .
J: TRBJ1-2
CDR3: CASSLGQAEPYGYTF
DNA: TGTGCCAGCAGCTTAGGACAGGCGGAACCCTATGGCTACACCTTC

V: TRBV27
size: .
D: .
J: TRBJ1-4
CDR3: CASSPMRASNEKLFF
DNA: TGTGCCAGCAGTCCGATGAGGGCCTCTAATGAAAAACTGTTTTTT

V: TRBV6-5
size: .
D: TRBD2
J: TRBJ2-3
CDR3: CASSWAGVLGTDTQYF
DNA: TGTGCCAGCAGTTGGGCGGGGGTGCTTGGCACAGATACGCAGTATTTT

V: TRBV9
size: .
D: TRBD2
J: TRBJ2-3
CDR3: CASSVRLAGGTDTQYF
DNA: TGTGCCAGCAGCGTAAGACTAGCGGGGGGGACAGATACGCAGTATTTT

V: TRBV20-1
size: .
D: .
J: TRBJ2-7
CDR3: CSASAITYEQYF
DNA: TGCAGTGCTAGTGCCATCACCTACGAGCAGTACTTC

V: TRBV23-1
size: .
D: TRBD1
J: TRBJ1-5
CDR3: CASSHPDRGGNQPQHF
DNA: TGCGCCAGCAGTCATCCCGACAGGGGGGGCAATCAGCCCCAGCATTTT

V: TRBV7-9
size: .
D: .
J: TRBJ2-1
CDR3: CASSHASLEQFF
DNA: TGTGCCAGCAGCCACGCCTCGCTAGAGCAGTTCTTC

V: TRBV27
size: .
D: TRBD1
J: TRBJ1-5
CDR3: CASSPQGGSNQPQHF
DNA: TGTGCCAGCAGTCCACAGGGGGGTAGCAATCAGCCCCAGCATTTT

V: TRBV5-5
size: .
D: .
J: TRBJ2-7
CDR3: CASSYQGGGGLAYEQYF
DNA: TGTGCCAGCAGCTACCAAGGAGGGGGCGGACTTGCCTACGAGCAGTACTTC

V: TRBV30
size: .
D: .
J: TRBJ1-6
CDR3: CASWGGFDSPLHF
DNA: TGTGCCTCCTGGGGGGGATTTGATTCACCCCTCCACTTT

V: TRBV6-5
size: once
D: TRBD1
J: TRBJ1-1
CDR3: CASRWTGVNTEAFF
DNA: TGTGCCAGCAGATGGACAGGGGTGAACACTGAAGCTTTCTTT

V: TRBV5-4
size: few
D: TRBD1
J: TRBJ1-1
CDR3: CASSLSGQANTEAFF
DNA: TGTGCCAGCAGCTTGAGTGGACAGGCGAACACTGAAGCTTTCTTT

V: TRBV5-4
size: .
D: TRBD1
J: TRBJ2-7
CDR3: CASSGKSGTGEREQYF
DNA: TGTGCCAGCAGCGGAAAATCCGGGACAGGGGAAAGGGAGCAGTACTTC

V: TRBV7-9
size: .
D: TRBD1
J: TRBJ1-4
CDR3: CASSSGTGGNEKLFF
DNA: TGTGCCAGCAGCTCCGGGACAGGGGGAAATGAAAAACTGTTTTTT

V: TRBV29-1
size: .
D: TRBD1
J: TRBJ2-7
CDR3: CSVGTGMTYEQYF
DNA: TGCAGCGTGGGGACAGGGATGACCTACGAGCAGTACTTC

V: TRBV11-3
size: .
D: .
J: TRBJ2-3
CDR3: CASSVGGADTQYF
DNA: TGTGCCAGCAGCGTCGGGGGTGCAGATACGCAGTATTTT

V: TRBV6-1
size: .
D: .
J: TRBJ2-7
CDR3: CASSESHLIRGEQYF
DNA: TGTGCCAGCAGTGAATCCCATCTTATCAGGGGCGAGCAGTACTTC

V: TRBV6-2/TRBV6-3
size: .
D: TRBD2
J: TRBJ2-7
CDR3: CASSRTSGSYEQYF
DNA: TGTGCCAGCAGTCGGACTAGCGGGAGTTACGAGCAGTACTTC

V: TRBV10-3
size: once
D: .
J: TRBJ2-1
CDR3: CAISESRLAWNNEQFF
DNA: TGTGCCATCAGTGAGTCGAGGCTAGCGTGGAACAATGAGCAGTTCTTC

V: TRBV7-9
size: .
D: TRBD2
J: TRBJ2-5
CDR3: CASSLRTGTSGRIKTQYF
DNA: TGTGCCAGCAGCTTACGGACGGGGACTAGCGGGAGAATTAAGACCCAGTACTTC

V: TRBV2
size: .
D: TRBD1
J: TRBJ1-1
CDR3: CASIKTGGITEAFF
DNA: TGTGCCAGCATCAAGACAGGGGGCATCACTGAAGCTTTCTTT

V: TRBV30
size: .
D: TRBD2
J: TRBJ2-7
CDR3: CAWSVRGDSYEQYF
DNA: TGTGCCTGGAGTGTACGGGGGGACTCCTACGAGCAGTACTTC

V: TRBV4-3
size: .
D: .
J: TRBJ2-1
CDR3: CASSQDLRGIRSYNEQFF
DNA: TGCGCCAGCAGCCAAGATCTTCGCGGGATTCGCTCCTACAATGAGCAGTTCTTC

V: TRBV5-1
size: .
D: TRBD2
J: TRBJ2-3
CDR3: CASNYMGLAGGLDTQYF
DNA: TGCGCCAGCAACTACATGGGGCTAGCGGGAGGTTTAGATACGCAGTATTTT

V: TRBV24-1
size: once
D: TRBD1
J: TRBJ2-3
CDR3: CATSQGAMGDTQYF
DNA: TGTGCCACCAGCCAGGGGGCGATGGGAGATACGCAGTATTTT

V: TRBV30
size: .
D: .
J: TRBJ1-1
CDR3: CAWNRGGEAFF
DNA: TGTGCCTGGAATCGGGGGGGTGAAGCTTTCTTT

V: TRBV3-1/TRBV3-2
size: once
D: .
J: TRBJ2-7
CDR3: CASSQFGATTTYEQYF
DNA: TGTGCCAGCAGCCAATTTGGAGCGACTACAACCTACGAGCAGTACTTC

V: TRBV5-1
size: few
D: .
J: TRBJ1-3
CDR3: CASSVQGGVGNTIYF
DNA: TGCGCCAGCAGCGTGCAGGGAGGGGTCGGAAACACCATATATTTT

V: TRBV19
size: .
D: TRBD1
J: TRBJ1-6
CDR3: CASTPGQGYSPLHF
DNA: TGTGCCAGTACCCCGGGACAGGGTTATTCACCCCTCCACTTT

V: TRBV5-1
size: .
D: .
J: TRBJ1-1
CDR3: CASSLAAGMNTEAFF
DNA: TGCGCCAGCAGCTTGGCGGCAGGGATGAACACTGAAGCTTTCTTT

V: TRBV4-1
size: once
D: TRBD2
J: TRBJ2-5
CDR3: CASRTSGGSETQYF
DNA: TGCGCCAGCAGGACTAGCGGGGGGTCAGAGACCCAGTACTTC

V: TRBV6-5
size: medium-sized
D: TRBD1
J: TRBJ1-1
CDR3: CASSYSKLDRATEAFF
DNA: TGTGCCAGCAGTTACTCGAAGCTAGACAGGGCGACTGAAGCTTTCTTT

V: TRBV3-1/TRBV3-2
size: .
D: .
J: TRBJ1-2
CDR3: CASRMAGANYGYTF
DNA: TGTGCCAGCAGAATGGCAGGGGCCAACTATGGCTACACCTTC

V: TRBV14
size: once
D: .
J: TRBJ1-1
CDR3: CASSQDRGSGRGTEAFF
DNA: TGTGCCAGCAGCCAAGATAGAGGGTCCGGTCGAGGCACTGAAGCTTTCTTT

V: TRBV10-3
size: .
D: TRBD1
J: TRBJ1-5
CDR3: CAISRGTGDQPQHF
DNA: TGTGCCATCAGCCGCGGGACAGGGGACCAGCCCCAGCATTTT

V: TRBV11-1
size: .
D: .
J: TRBJ2-3
CDR3: CASSTMGGGSADTQYF
DNA: TGTGCCAGCAGCACCATGGGGGGGGGCTCGGCAGATACGCAGTATTTT

V: TRBV2
size: once
D: TRBD1
J: TRBJ1-5
CDR3: CASSGTGDQPQHF
DNA: TGTGCCAGCAGTGGGACAGGTGATCAGCCCCAGCATTTT

V: TRBV5-5
size: once
D: TRBD1
J: TRBJ2-7
CDR3: CASSGYPGTVYEQYF
DNA: TGTGCCAGCAGCGGTTACCCCGGGACAGTGTACGAGCAGTACTTC

V: TRBV3-1/TRBV3-2
size: many
D: .
J: TRBJ1-4
CDR3: CASSQEIGSGIREKLFF
DNA: TGTGCCAGCAGCCAAGAGATTGGGTCAGGGATACGAGAAAAACTGTTTTTT

V: TRBV19
size: .
D: .
J: TRBJ2-1
CDR3: CASSIVWAGLDEQFF
DNA: TGTGCCAGTAGTATAGTATGGGCAGGGCTGGATGAGCAGTTCTTC

V: TRBV10-3
size: .
D: .
J: TRBJ1-1
CDR3: CAISGSPGTEAFF
DNA: TGTGCCATCAGCGGCAGTCCAGGGACTGAAGCTTTCTTT

V: TRBV10-2
size: .
D: .
J: TRBJ1-4
CDR3: CASSAGTDEKLFF
DNA: TGCGCCAGCAGCGCAGGGACTGATGAAAAACTGTTTTTT

V: TRBV19
size: many
D: TRBD2
J: TRBJ2-3
CDR3: CASSPLAGMGTDTQYF
DNA: TGTGCCAGTAGTCCCCTAGCGGGAATGGGCACAGATACGCAGTATTTT

V: TRBV7-9
size: few
D: TRBD1
J: TRBJ2-2
CDR3: CASAGQGAGGELFF
DNA: TGTGCCAGTGCCGGACAGGGGGCCGGCGGGGAGCTGTTTTTT

V: TRBV6-5
size: .
D: .
J: TRBJ2-5
CDR3: CASSPTTILTGTQYF
DNA: TGTGCCAGCAGTCCTACTACTATACTCACAGGGACCCAGTACTTC

V: TRBV15
size: .
D: TRBD2
J: TRBJ2-2
CDR3: CATSRDYGTSGAGELFF
DNA: TGTGCCACCAGCAGAGATTACGGGACTAGCGGGGCCGGGGAGCTGTTTTTT

V: TRBV5-1
size: .
D: TRBD1
J: TRBJ2-3
CDR3: CASSRDRGTDTQYF
DNA: TGCGCCAGCAGCCGGGACAGGGGCACAGATACGCAGTATTTT

V: TRBV12-3/TRBV12-4
size: .
D: TRBD2
J: TRBJ2-1
CDR3: CASSLAAGVEQFF
DNA: TGTGCCAGCAGTTTAGCGGCGGGGGTCGAGCAGTTCTTC

V: TRBV20-1
size: .
D: .
J: TRBJ1-6
CDR3: CSASSGDWDSPLHF
DNA: TGCAGTGCTAGTTCAGGGGATTGGGATTCACCCCTCCACTTT

V: TRBV29-1
size: .
D: TRBD2
J: TRBJ2-3
CDR3: CSLGVAGHSTDTQYF
DNA: TGCAGCCTTGGAGTAGCGGGGCATAGCACAGATACGCAGTATTTT